Below, 27 T cell receptor beta chains from the same sample are listed, as sequenced in a study of human T cells and chemical hapten exposure. TCRdb independently ran MiXCR on the RACE reads; one entry per CDR3 protein. In the table there are over 85,000 distinct CDR3 sequences, roughly 12% of which are singletons. Time point reported: patch test 1, 2 weeks after DPC sensitization. The treatment was: therapeutic diphenylcyclopropenone sensitization with weekly scalp DPC. The specimen was whole blood, collected in connection with sensitization to the hapten diphenylcyclopropenone (DPC). The receptor source for this set is a woman between 40 and 55 years old with alopecia areata. Some clones in this sample may be carry-over from other donors' samples.

This clonotype turned up a few times. This chain connects TRBV7-9 to TRBJ2-2; 11 bases are a match to TRBD2. Germline V CDR1 and CDR2: SEHNR, FQNEAQ (reference sequence). Germline trimming cut 5 bases from V and 6 bases from J; bases unmatched to any gene: 8. The length of the CDR3 is 16 residues. The CDR3 reads CASSKTLAGGPGELFF. The CDR3 nucleotides are TGTGCCAGCAGCAAAACCCTAGCGGGAGGCCCCGGGGAGCTGTTTTTT.

This clonotype has more than one count but fewer than ten. The V and J genes are TRBV3-1 and TRBJ2-7; D not resolved. The germline V gene encodes CDR1 LGHDT and CDR2 YNNKEL (reference sequence). The CDR3 runs to 12 residues. Trimming shortened V by 3 bases and J by 2 bases, and 5 bases separated the two germline ends. The CDR3 coding sequence is TGTGCCAGCAGCCACTCCGCCTACGAGCAGTACTTC. This gives the protein CASSHSAYEQYF.

At least ten counts were recorded for this clonotype. The chain joins TRBV4-3 to TRBJ2-2, with 7 bases that match TRBD2. V shed 4 bases and J 7 bases; nucleotides not matched to a gene: 15. The germline V gene encodes CDR1 LGHNA and CDR2 YSLEER. The CDR3 is 17 residues long. CDR3 region: CASSPLPAGDKYGELFF. The DNA for the CDR3 is TGCGCCAGCAGCCCCCTTCCTGCGGGGGATAAGTACGGGGAGCTGTTTTTT.

The chain links TRBV7-2 to TRBJ2-5, with a possible D match to TRBD1 (5 bases). The germline gives CDR1 SGHTA, CDR2 FQGNSA. Between the trimmed V and J ends, which lost 5 bases and 9 bases, there was a span of 16 bases. The CDR3 loop spans 13 amino acids. The CDR3 sequence: CASSPYAGRAQYF. CDR3 coding DNA: TGTGCCAGCAGCCCATACGCCGGCAGGGCCCAGTACTTC. Looking up the rest from reference TRBV7-2 and TRBJ2-5 gives the full variable domain: GAGVSQSPSNKVTEKGKDVELRCDPISGHTALYWYRQSLGQGLEFLIYFQGNSAPDKSGLPSDRFSAERTGGSVSTLTIQRTQQEDSAVYLCASSPYAGRAQYFGPGTRLLVL.

The rearrangement links TRBV6-2 or TRBV6-3 to TRBJ2-1; weak D call: TRBD2 (5 bases). The CDR3 is 12 amino acids. Germline values: CDR1 MNHEY, CDR2 SVGEGT. V was shortened by 5 bases and J by 10 bases, with 12 bases between the two germline ends. CDR3 loop: CASSQTKSEQFF. CDR3 in DNA: TGTGCCAGCAGTCAGACTAAGTCGGAGCAGTTCTTC.

This chain joins TRBV28 and TRBJ1-5; maybe TRBD1 (5 bases). V was pared by 5 bases and J by 8 bases, with 10 bases between. The germline V gene encodes CDR1 MDHEN and CDR2 SYDVKM. This CDR3 spans 12 amino acids. The CDR3 bases are TGTGCCAGCAGTGTCCAGGGTAAGCCCCAGCATTTT. It is translated as CASSVQGKPQHF.

CDR3 region: CASSLQGQGANEQFF. In DNA form, the CDR3 reads TGCGCCAGCAGCTTGCAGGGACAGGGGGCGAATGAGCAGTTCTTC. The chain combines TRBV5-1 with TRBJ2-1; 12 nucleotides align to TRBD1. With 1 base clipped from V and 7 bases from J, the junction kept 3 bases outside the gene matches. The germline gives CDR1 SGHRS, CDR2 YFSETQ. The CDR3 spans 15 residues.

This clonotype was counted many times. The CDR3 nucleotides read TGTGCCAGCAGGAGACAGAATTCACCCCTCCACTTT. Translating gives CASRRQNSPLHF. V and J are TRBV28 and TRBJ1-6; maybe TRBD1 (5 bases). CDR3 size: 12 residues. V was shortened by 6 bases and J by 7 bases, with 7 bases between the two germline ends. Germline V lookup: CDR1 MDHEN, CDR2 SYDVKM.

This clonotype was observed a few times. J is TRBJ1-5 and V is TRBV5-1; D unresolved. The germline V and J ends were trimmed by 5 bases and 1 base, with 13 bases remaining between them. The CDR3 spans 15 residues. Germline assignment: CDR1 SGHRS and CDR2 YFSETQ. In nucleotides, the CDR3 is TGCGCCAGCAGTCGGTGGGCTGGAAGCAATCAGCCCCAGCATTTT. The encoded protein is CASSRWAGSNQPQHF.

A few counts support this clonotype. The CDR3, as DNA: TGTGCCAGCAGTCCCTCGGACAGGGGTACCCCTCACGAGCAGTACTTC. This translates into CASSPSDRGTPHEQYF. The chain employs TRBV6-6 and TRBJ2-7; 9 nucleotides agree with TRBD1. Germline V lookup: CDR1 MNHNY, CDR2 SVGAGI (reference sequence). This CDR3 contains 16 residues. V lost 5 bases to trimming and J lost 5 bases; unmatched junction nucleotides: 13.

At least ten counts were recorded for this clonotype. This chain connects TRBV18 to TRBJ1-1, with 10 bases fitting TRBD1. Per germline, CDR1 KGHSH and CDR2 LQKENI. The CDR3 extends over 16 amino acids. V lost 6 bases, J lost 4 bases, and 11 bases stayed unmatched. CDR3 bases: TGTGCCAGCTCGATCACCGGGACAGGGGAAGCCACTGAAGCTTTCTTT. Its translation is CASSITGTGEATEAFF.

At least ten counts were recorded for this clonotype. This chain joins TRBV3-1 and TRBJ2-4; D unresolved. CDR3 length: 15 residues. In germline, CDR1 is LGHDT, CDR2 YNNKEL (reference sequence). The germline V and J ends were trimmed by 1 base and 2 bases, with 9 bases remaining between them. Here the CDR3 reads CASSQVVSPKNIQYF. CDR3 nucleotides: TGTGCCAGCAGCCAAGTAGTTTCTCCCAAAAACATTCAGTACTTC.

J is TRBJ2-7 and V is TRBV3-1, with TRBD1 as a possible D gene (6 bases). The germline CDR1 and CDR2 sequences are LGHDT and YNNKEL (reference sequence). The CDR3 is 14 residues long. V was cut by 8 bases and J by 6 bases, with 20 bases left in between. The DNA of the CDR3 is TGTGCCAGCTCCCCCCGGACAGTATATGGCGAGCAGTACTTC. This codes for CASSPRTVYGEQYF.

This chain's CDR3 is CASSPGQGTGELFF. CDR3 bases: TGTGCCAGCAGCCCGGGACAGGGGACCGGGGAGCTGTTTTTT. The V call is TRBV5-8, the J call TRBJ2-2; 10 nucleotides agree with TRBD1. Germline V gene sequence: CDR1 SGHTS, CDR2 YDEGEE. The V gene end was trimmed by 4 bases and the J gene end by 5 bases; junction bases not matched to a gene: 2. This CDR3 has 14 residues.

This clonotype has more than one count but fewer than ten. The rearrangement joins TRBV18 to TRBJ1-5; possible D gene TRBD1, 5 bases. Germline loops: CDR1 KGHSH, CDR2 LQKENI. Trimming took off 2 bases at V and 2 bases at J, with 7 bases between the two ends. This CDR3 is 14 amino acids long. The CDR3 here is CASSPGTRNQPQHF. The DNA for the CDR3 is TGTGCCAGCTCACCAGGGACCCGCAATCAGCCCCAGCATTTT.

Only a few counts were recorded for this clonotype. The chain uses TRBV6-5 and TRBJ2-7; maybe TRBD2 (5 bases). The germline CDR1 and CDR2 sequences are MNHEY and SVGAGI. The CDR3 consists of 15 residues. V was clipped by 6 bases and J by 0 bases, with 15 bases between them. The CDR3 loop reads CASRGYSDSSYEQYF. The CDR3, as DNA: TGTGCCAGCAGGGGTTATAGCGATAGCTCCTACGAGCAGTACTTC.

V usage is TRBV4-2 and J usage is TRBJ2-3, with D possibly being TRBD1 or TRBD2 (5 bases each). The CDR3 loop spans 15 amino acids. Trimming took 4 bases from V and 0 from J, leaving 11 bases between them. Germline V gene data show CDR1 as LGHNA and CDR2 as YNFKEQ. As DNA, the CDR3 is TGTGCCAGCAGCCCAGCTCGGGGCAGCACAGATACGCAGTATTTT. Protein product: CASSPARGSTDTQYF.

This clonotype was detected only a few times. V usage is TRBV5-1 and J usage is TRBJ2-1; no definite D call. V gave up 3 bases and J gave up 10 bases, with 20 bases separating them. This CDR3 has 15 residues. Germline CDR1 and CDR2: SGHRS and YFSETQ. The CDR3: CASSYMPQPSREQFF. In DNA form, the CDR3 reads TGCGCCAGCAGCTATATGCCCCAACCTAGTCGGGAGCAGTTCTTC.

This clonotype turned up a few times. This chain connects TRBV27 to TRBJ1-6, with D uncertain. Germline-derived CDR1 and CDR2 are MNHEY and SMNVEV (reference sequence). The CDR3 runs 14 residues. Trimming removed 3 bases from V and 7 bases from J, with 10 bases in between. Here the CDR3 reads CASSLGNGNSPLHF. The CDR3 DNA reads TGTGCCAGCAGTTTGGGGAACGGGAATTCACCCCTCCACTTT.

This clonotype was seen a few times. The V call is TRBV4-3, the J call TRBJ2-7; D may be TRBD2 (6 bases). Per the germline V gene, CDR1 is LGHNA and CDR2 is YSLEER. This CDR3 is built from 15 residues. V lost 0 bases and J 2 bases, leaving 11 bases between the germline ends. CDR3 protein: CASSQDWGEAYEQYF. CDR3 DNA: TGCGCCAGCAGCCAAGATTGGGGGGAAGCCTACGAGCAGTACTTC.

The chain couples TRBV7-2 to TRBJ1-2; possibly TRBD1 for D (6 bases). CDR1 and CDR2 (germline): SGHTA, FQGNSA. CDR3 size: 15 residues. V was cut by 3 bases and J by 12 bases, with 23 bases left in between. Here the CDR3 DNA reads TGTGCCAGCAGCTTGAACAGGGAGTCCCAATTGGGACACACCTTC. It is translated as CASSLNRESQLGHTF.

This clonotype has only a few counts. V usage is TRBV29-1 and J usage is TRBJ2-1, with a possible D match to TRBD1 (6 bases). The CDR3 loop spans 12 amino acids. The V and J ends lost 7 bases and 4 bases respectively, with 11 bases between them. Germline V CDR1 and CDR2: SQVTM, ANQGSEA. The CDR3 reads CSGGQTYNEQFF. As DNA, the CDR3 is TGCAGCGGTGGACAGACATACAATGAGCAGTTCTTC.

This clonotype has only a few counts. The chain links TRBV6-1 to TRBJ2-2, with D unresolved. This CDR3 spans 14 amino acids. Germline CDR1 MNHNS, CDR2 SASEGT. V lost 2 bases to trimming and J lost 1 base, with 5 bases between them. This CDR3 is CASSESRNTGELFF. The DNA of the CDR3 is TGTGCCAGCAGTGAAAGCCGGAACACCGGGGAGCTGTTTTTT.

This clonotype was observed a handful of times. J is TRBJ2-3 and V is TRBV6-1; D is perhaps TRBD2 (5 bases). The germline V and J ends were trimmed by 2 bases and 3 bases, with 18 bases remaining between them. There are 17 residues in the CDR3. The germline gives CDR1 MNHNS, CDR2 SASEGT. CDR3 region: CASSERARRRYTDTQYF. The CDR3 nucleotides are TGTGCCAGCAGTGAACGGGCCAGGAGGCGGTATACAGATACGCAGTATTTT.

This clonotype has just a few counts. This sequence joins TRBV7-9 and TRBJ1-1; TRBD1 agrees at 7 bases. The trim removed 5 bases at V and 6 bases at J, leaving 24 bases unmatched. Germline-derived CDR1 and CDR2 are SEHNR and FQNEAQ (reference sequence). This CDR3 contains 19 residues. The CDR3 is CASSANSGGRGSLYAEAFF. The CDR3 DNA sequence: TGTGCCAGCAGCGCAAACTCCGGAGGCAGGGGGTCCTTGTATGCTGAAGCTTTCTTT.

The V and J genes are TRBV7-3 and TRBJ2-1; D remains ambiguous. The CDR3 has 15 amino acids. Trimming removed 2 bases from V and 2 bases from J, with 10 bases in between. Germline CDR1 is SGHTA and CDR2 is FQGTGA. The CDR3 nucleotides read TGTGCCAGCAGCTTAGGCAGTGCGACCTACAATGAGCAGTTCTTC. As protein: CASSLGSATYNEQFF.

This chain connects TRBV28 to TRBJ2-3; 7 positions match TRBD2. Germline-derived CDR1 and CDR2 are MDHEN and SYDVKM. V was pared by 2 bases and J by 4 bases, with 6 bases of the junction left unmatched. This CDR3 comprises 15 residues. The CDR3 nucleotides read TGTGCCAGCAGTTTAGCGGGAGTCAGGCCAGATACGCAGTATTTT. As protein: CASSLAGVRPDTQYF.